This TCR beta chain was obtained from a study of OX40 agonist ivuxolimab in advanced cancers. Study observations and caveats: CD8+ T cells (on average) carried more expanded clones than CD4+ T cells.

Data came from immunoSEQ multiplex PCR; TCRdb stores just in-frame clones and leaves some out. Of 18,000 or so clones listed, around 70% are singletons. A note on this clone: Antigen specificity is unknown.

The germline V gene has CDR1 SQVTM and CDR2 ANQGSEA. The CDR3 totals 13 residues. Trimming shortened V by 6 bases and J by 8 bases, and 19 bases separated the two germline ends. This TCR was recovered from an adult with an advanced solid tumor such as melanoma, head and neck, liver or kidney cancer. The source material was CD4+ or CD8+ T cells sorted from blood, sampled in a trial of the OX40 agonist ivuxolimab. This chain links TRBV29-1 with TRBJ1-2; a possible D gene is TRBD1 (5 bases). The CDR3 nucleotides are TGCAGCGTCTTTCCCCGGGGGAATCCGGGCTACACCTTC. Its protein is CSVFPRGNPGYTF.